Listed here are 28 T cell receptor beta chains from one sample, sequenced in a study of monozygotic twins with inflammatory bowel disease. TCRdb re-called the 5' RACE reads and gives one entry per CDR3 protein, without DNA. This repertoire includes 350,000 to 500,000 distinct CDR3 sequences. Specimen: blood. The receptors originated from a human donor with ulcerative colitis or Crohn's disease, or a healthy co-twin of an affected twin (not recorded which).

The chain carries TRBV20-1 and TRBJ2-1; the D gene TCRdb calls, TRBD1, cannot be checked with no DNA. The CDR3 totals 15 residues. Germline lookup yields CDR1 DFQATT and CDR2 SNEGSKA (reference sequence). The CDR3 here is CSATNPGVIQNEQFF.

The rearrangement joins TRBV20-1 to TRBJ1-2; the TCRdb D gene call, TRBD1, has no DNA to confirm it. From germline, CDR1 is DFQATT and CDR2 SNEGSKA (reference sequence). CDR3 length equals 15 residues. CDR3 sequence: CSAKPGQGNTYGYTF.

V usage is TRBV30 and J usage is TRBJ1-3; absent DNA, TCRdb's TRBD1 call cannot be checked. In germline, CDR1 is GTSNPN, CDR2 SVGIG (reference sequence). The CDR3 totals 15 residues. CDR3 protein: CAWSTSGYAGNTIYF.

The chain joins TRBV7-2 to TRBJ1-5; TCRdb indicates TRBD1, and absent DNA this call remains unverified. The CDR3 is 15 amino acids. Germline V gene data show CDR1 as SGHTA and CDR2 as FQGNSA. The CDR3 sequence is CASSSGGVSNQPQHF.

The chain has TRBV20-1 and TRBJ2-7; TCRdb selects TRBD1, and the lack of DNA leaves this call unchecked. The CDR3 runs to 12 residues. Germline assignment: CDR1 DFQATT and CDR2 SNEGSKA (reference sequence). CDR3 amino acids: CSAPGQSYEQYF.

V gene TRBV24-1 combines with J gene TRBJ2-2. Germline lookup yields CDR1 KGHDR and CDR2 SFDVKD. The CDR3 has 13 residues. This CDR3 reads CATSEPNTGELFF.

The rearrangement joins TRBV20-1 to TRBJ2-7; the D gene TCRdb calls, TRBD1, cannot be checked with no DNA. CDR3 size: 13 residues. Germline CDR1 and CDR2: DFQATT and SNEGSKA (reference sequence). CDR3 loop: CSAGDRAAGEQYF.

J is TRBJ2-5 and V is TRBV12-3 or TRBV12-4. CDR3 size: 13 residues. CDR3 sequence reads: CASSLSGQGTQYF.

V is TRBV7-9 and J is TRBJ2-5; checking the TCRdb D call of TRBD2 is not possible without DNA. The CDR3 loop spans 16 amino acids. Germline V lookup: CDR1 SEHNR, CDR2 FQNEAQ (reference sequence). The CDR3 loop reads CASSLVKTAGQETQYF.

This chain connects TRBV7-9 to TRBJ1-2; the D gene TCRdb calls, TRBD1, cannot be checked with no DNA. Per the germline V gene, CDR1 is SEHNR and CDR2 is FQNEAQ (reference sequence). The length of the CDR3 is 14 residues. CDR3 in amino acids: CASSTGQGYYGYTF.

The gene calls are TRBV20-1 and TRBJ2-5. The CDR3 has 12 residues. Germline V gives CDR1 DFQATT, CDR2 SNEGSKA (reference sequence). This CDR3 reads CSANGEQETQYF.

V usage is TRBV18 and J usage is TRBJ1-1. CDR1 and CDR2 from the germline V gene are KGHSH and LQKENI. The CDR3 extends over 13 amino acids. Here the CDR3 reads CASSQSEDTEAFF.

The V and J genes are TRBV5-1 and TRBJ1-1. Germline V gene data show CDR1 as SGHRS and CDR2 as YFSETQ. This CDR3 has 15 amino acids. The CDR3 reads CASSLSTRSDTEAFF.

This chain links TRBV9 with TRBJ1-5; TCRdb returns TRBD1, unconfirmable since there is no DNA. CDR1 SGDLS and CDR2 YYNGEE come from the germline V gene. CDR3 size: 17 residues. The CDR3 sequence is CASALGAGDYSNQPQHF.

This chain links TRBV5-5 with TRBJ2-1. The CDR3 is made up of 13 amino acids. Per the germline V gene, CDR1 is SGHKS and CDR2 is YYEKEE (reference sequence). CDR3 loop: CASSLQQHNEQFF.

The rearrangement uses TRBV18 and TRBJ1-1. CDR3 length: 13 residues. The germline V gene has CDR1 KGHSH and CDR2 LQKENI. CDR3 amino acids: CASSPWAGTEAFF.

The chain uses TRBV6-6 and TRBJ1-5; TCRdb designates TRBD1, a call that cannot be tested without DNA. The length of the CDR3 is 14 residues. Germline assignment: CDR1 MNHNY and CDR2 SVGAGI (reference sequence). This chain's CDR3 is CASSYVGGNQPQHF.

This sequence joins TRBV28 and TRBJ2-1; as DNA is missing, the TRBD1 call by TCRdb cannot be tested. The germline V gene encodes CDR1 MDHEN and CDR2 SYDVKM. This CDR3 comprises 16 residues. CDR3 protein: CASSSTQRQGSNEQFF.

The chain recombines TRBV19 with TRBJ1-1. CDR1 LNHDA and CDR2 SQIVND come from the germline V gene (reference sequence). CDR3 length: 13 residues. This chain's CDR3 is CASSMKTYTEAFF.

Here the CDR3 reads CASSPPMGSDLTDTQYF. The gene calls are TRBV18 and TRBJ2-3. The CDR3 length is 17 residues. CDR1 is KGHSH and CDR2 is LQKENI in the germline V gene.

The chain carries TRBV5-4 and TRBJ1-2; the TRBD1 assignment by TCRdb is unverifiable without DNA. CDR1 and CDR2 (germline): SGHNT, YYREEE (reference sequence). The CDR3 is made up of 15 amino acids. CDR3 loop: CASSRGTGVYYGYTF.

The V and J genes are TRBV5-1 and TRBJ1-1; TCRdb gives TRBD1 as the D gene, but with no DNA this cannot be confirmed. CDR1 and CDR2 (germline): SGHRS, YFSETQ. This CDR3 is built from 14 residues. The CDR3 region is CASSLSLGHTEAFF.

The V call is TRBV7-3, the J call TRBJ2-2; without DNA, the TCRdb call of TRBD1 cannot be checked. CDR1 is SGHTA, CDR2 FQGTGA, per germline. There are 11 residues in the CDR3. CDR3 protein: CASGATGELFF. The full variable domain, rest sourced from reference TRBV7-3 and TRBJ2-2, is GAGVSQTPSNKVTEKGKYVELRCDPISGHTALYWYRQSLGQGPEFLIYFQGTGAADDSGLPNDRFFAVRPEGSVSTLKIQRTERGDSAVYLCASGATGELFFGEGSRLTVL.

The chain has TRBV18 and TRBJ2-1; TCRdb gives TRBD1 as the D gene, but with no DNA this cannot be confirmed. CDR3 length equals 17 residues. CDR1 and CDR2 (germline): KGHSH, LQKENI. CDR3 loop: CASSPTGGGSSYNEQFF.

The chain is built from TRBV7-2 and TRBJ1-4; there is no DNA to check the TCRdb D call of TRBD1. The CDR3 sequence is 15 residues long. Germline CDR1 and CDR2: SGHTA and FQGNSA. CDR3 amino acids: CASSLAPGVGEKLFF.

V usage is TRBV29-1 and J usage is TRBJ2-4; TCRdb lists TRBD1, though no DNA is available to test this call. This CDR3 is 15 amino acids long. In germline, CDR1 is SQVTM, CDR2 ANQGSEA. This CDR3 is CSVEASTGGKNIQYF.

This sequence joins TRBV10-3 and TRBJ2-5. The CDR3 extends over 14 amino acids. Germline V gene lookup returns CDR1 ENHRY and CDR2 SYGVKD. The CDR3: CAIITELWEETQYF.

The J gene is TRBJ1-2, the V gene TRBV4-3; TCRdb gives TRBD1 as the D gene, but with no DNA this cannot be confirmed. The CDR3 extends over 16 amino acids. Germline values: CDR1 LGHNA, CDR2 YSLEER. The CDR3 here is CASSPNEGLRGYGYTF.